These 9 T cell receptor beta chains were all obtained from the same sample, sequenced in a study of T cell changes during pregnancy in multiple sclerosis. Data came from immunoSEQ multiplex PCR; TCRdb stores just in-frame clones and leaves some out. In the table there are roughly 38,000 clones, around nine tenths of which are singletons. The sample consisted of CD4+ T cells from peripheral blood mononuclear cells, taken in the second trimester of pregnancy. These receptors were taken from a female donor in good health, enrolled as a control in a pregnancy study.

The V and J genes are TRBV11-1 and TRBJ1-3; weak D call: TRBD1 (6 bases). The V gene's germline CDR1 is SGHAT and CDR2 FQDESV (reference sequence). Trimming pared 5 bases from V and 3 bases from J, leaving 8 bases between. There are 13 residues in the CDR3. The CDR3: CASSTGLGNTIYF. CDR3 bases: TGTGCCAGCAGCACAGGGCTTGGAAACACCATATATTTT.

This chain links TRBV11-2 with TRBJ2-1, with TRBD1 matching over 8 bases. Germline V lookup: CDR1 SGHAT, CDR2 FQNNGV. This CDR3 is 11 amino acids long. Trimming cost V 5 bases and J 15 bases; bases outside gene matches: 6. The CDR3 DNA is TGTGCCAGCAGCCCCGGGACAGGCTCGTTCTTC. Amino acid sequence: CASSPGTGSFF.

About this clone itself: An end of the junction does not agree with germline; a read error may underlie this. This chain joins TRBV7-7 and TRBJ2-5; TRBD2 agrees at 8 bases. Germline values: CDR1 SSHAT, CDR2 FNYEAQ (reference sequence). This CDR3 has 14 amino acids. The CDR3 sequence: CASSPRTGGETQYF. The CDR3 bases are TGTGCTAGCAGCCCCCGAACGGGGGGGGAGACCCAGTACTTC. The full variable domain, with the rest looked up from reference TRBV7-7 and TRBJ2-5, is GAGVSQSPRYKVTKRGQDVTLRCDPISSHATLYWYQQALGQGPEFLTYFNYEAQPDKSGLPSDRFSAERPEGSISTLTIQRTEQRDSAMYRCASSPRTGGETQYFGPGTRLLVL.

The rearrangement uses TRBV4-3 and TRBJ2-1, with D maybe TRBD1 (6 bases). The CDR3 runs 16 residues. Germline V gene data show CDR1 as LGHNA and CDR2 as YSLEER. With 0 bases removed from V and 3 bases from J, the gap between germline ends came to 12 bases. In DNA form, the CDR3 reads TGCGCCAGCAGCCAAGATCTCGCAGGGGACTACAATGAGCAGTTCTTC. Amino acid sequence: CASSQDLAGDYNEQFF.

The chain links TRBV10-2 to TRBJ2-5; tentative D call: TRBD1 (5 bases). Germline V CDR1 and CDR2: WSHSY, SAAADI. Trimming removed 10 bases at V and 7 bases at J, with 16 bases between. The CDR3 consists of 12 residues. The CDR3 is CATGPGPGTQYF. CDR3 coding DNA: TGCGCCACCGGGCCAGGGCCGGGGACCCAGTACTTC.

The gene calls are TRBV7-9 and TRBJ2-7, with a tentative D call TRBD1 (5 bases). Germline V gene lookup returns CDR1 SEHNR and CDR2 FQNEAQ (reference sequence). This CDR3 is 12 amino acids long. V was trimmed by 2 bases and J by 5 bases, leaving 7 bases between them. CDR3 nucleotide sequence: TGTGCCAGCAGCTTACCCAGGGACGAGCAGTACTTC. Translated, it gives CASSLPRDEQYF.

This chain uses TRBV15 with TRBJ2-1; TRBD2 agrees at 10 bases. Germline V gives CDR1 LNHNV, CDR2 YYDKDF (reference sequence). V shed 3 bases, J shed 4 bases, and the junction held 9 bases outside the gene matches. This CDR3 has 17 amino acids. The DNA of the CDR3 is TGTGCCACCAGCAGCGCACTCGCTAGCGGGGGTTACAATGAGCAGTTCTTC. Translating gives CATSSALASGGYNEQFF.

CDR3 bases: TGTGCCAGCGGACAGGGGGCGGGAAACACTGAAGCTTTCTTT. It codes for CASGQGAGNTEAFF. This sequence joins TRBV19 and TRBJ1-1, with 11 nucleotides matching TRBD1. The CDR3 covers 14 residues. Germline V lookup: CDR1 LNHDA, CDR2 SQIVND (reference sequence). Trimming cost V 9 bases and J 2 bases; bases outside gene matches: 5.

V is TRBV4-3 and J is TRBJ1-2, with no clear D. Germline V CDR1 and CDR2: LGHNA, YSLEER. Between the trimmed V and J ends, which lost 3 bases and 14 bases, there was a span of 19 bases. The CDR3 runs 13 residues. This chain's CDR3 is CASSQGPGRVLTF. The CDR3 DNA is TGCGCCAGCAGCCAGGGTCCCGGGAGAGTCTTAACCTTC.